Presented here are 22 T cell receptor beta chains from one specimen sequenced in a study of cytomegalovirus exposure and HLA in healthy donors. TCRdb's table, derived via immunoSEQ multiplex PCR, lists solely in-frame clones and lacks some. This table holds fewer than 400,000 clones, approximately 86% found once. Sequences were obtained from PBMCs. These TCRs come from a young man in good health and CMV-seronegative.

V and J are TRBV7-2 and TRBJ1-1, with a weak D call TRBD1 (6 bases). The CDR3 contains 16 residues. V was clipped by 5 bases and J by 5 bases, with 21 bases between them. The V gene's germline CDR1 is SGHTA and CDR2 FQGNSA. The CDR3 sequence is CASSIQGTSRLTEAFF. The CDR3, as DNA: TGTGCCAGCAGCATTCAGGGGACCTCACGCCTGACTGAAGCTTTCTTT.

V and J are TRBV6-5 and TRBJ1-1; a possible D gene is TRBD1 (6 bases). Germline V gene sequence: CDR1 MNHEY, CDR2 SVGAGI. Trimming left V 4 bases short and J 3 bases short, with 12 bases between. This CDR3 has 14 residues. CDR3 nucleotide sequence: TGTGCCAGCAGTTCTGAGGGGGTGGACACTGAAGCTTTCTTT. Amino acid sequence: CASSSEGVDTEAFF.

The DNA of the CDR3 is TGTGCCAGCAGAGGAACTACAGGGGTTTCGGGAAACACCATATATTTT. Translation gives CASRGTTGVSGNTIYF. This rearrangement joins TRBV2 to TRBJ1-3, with 7 bases aligning to TRBD1. J lost 4 bases, V lost 6 bases, and 12 bases had no gene match. This CDR3 region has 16 residues. CDR1 and CDR2 from the germline V gene are SNHLY and FYNNEI.

This clone was counted between two and nine times. The rearrangement joins TRBV1 to TRBJ2-7; the D call in the table, TRBD2, was not verified against the DNA. TRBV1 is a recognized pseudogene. This CDR3 contains 16 residues. Written as DNA, the CDR3 is TGCACCAGCAGCCAAATTGGAAGCGGTACTCCCTACGAGCAGTACTTC. Translating gives CTSSQIGSGTPYEQYF.

The gene calls are TRBV6-5 and TRBJ2-7; 9 nucleotides match TRBD1. V gave up 8 bases and J gave up 5 bases; unmatched junction bases: 10. Germline V gene lookup returns CDR1 MNHEY and CDR2 SVGAGI. This CDR3 region has 14 residues. The DNA of the CDR3 is TGTGCCAGCGGATGGGACAGGGAGGGCGACGAGCAGTACTTC. Translated, it gives CASGWDREGDEQYF.

The genes are TRBV5-1 and TRBJ1-1; a possible D gene is TRBD1 (6 bases). CDR1 is SGHRS and CDR2 is YFSETQ in the germline V gene. V lost 0 bases and J 0 bases, leaving 15 bases between the germline ends. The CDR3 covers 17 residues. The CDR3 protein is CASSLEITGQMNTEAFF. CDR3 in DNA: TGCGCCAGCAGCTTGGAGATTACCGGACAGATGAACACTGAAGCTTTCTTT.

This chain connects TRBV5-1 to TRBJ1-1, with 9 bases that match TRBD1. The length of the CDR3 is 15 residues. Germline CDR1 is SGHRS and CDR2 is YFSETQ. Losses at the gene ends were 0 bases for V and 0 bases for J; bases not matched to a gene: 0. The CDR3, as DNA: TGCGCCAGCAGCTTGGACAGGGGGCTGAACACTGAAGCTTTCTTT. It encodes CASSLDRGLNTEAFF.

The V and J genes are TRBV29-1 and TRBJ1-4; D is possibly TRBD1 (5 bases). V was trimmed by 6 bases and J by 4 bases, leaving 12 bases between them. From germline, CDR1 is SQVTM and CDR2 ANQGSEA. This CDR3 spans 13 amino acids. DNA for the CDR3: TGCAGCGTCTCAGGGCCTTATAATGAAAAACTGTTTTTT. Its protein is CSVSGPYNEKLFF. Complete variable domain (other parts from reference TRBV29-1 and TRBJ1-4): SAVISQKPSRDICQRGTSLTIQCQVDSQVTMMFWYRQQPGQSLTLIATANQGSEATYESGFVIDKFPISRPNLTFSTLTVSNMSPEDSSIYLCSVSGPYNEKLFFGSGTQLSVL.

The chain combines TRBV19 with TRBJ1-5, with D hard to call. Deletions cut 5 bases from V and 4 bases from J, with 15 bases between. This CDR3 is 15 amino acids long. CDR1 and CDR2 from the germline V gene are LNHDA and SQIVND (reference sequence). The CDR3 DNA reads as TGTGCCAGTAGTGTCTTGTATGGACTAAATCAGCCCCAGCATTTT. This encodes CASSVLYGLNQPQHF. Full variable domain (rest looked up from reference TRBV19 and TRBJ1-5): DGGITQSPKYLFRKEGQNVTLSCEQNLNHDAMYWYRQDPGQGLRLIYYSQIVNDFQKGDIAEGYSVSREKKESFPLTVTSAQKNPTAFYLCASSVLYGLNQPQHFGDGTRLSIL.

The genes are TRBV7-6 and TRBJ2-5, with D perhaps matching TRBD1 (7 bases). This CDR3 is 16 amino acids long. V lost 5 bases and J 3 bases, leaving 19 bases between the germline ends. CDR1 and CDR2 from the germline V gene are SGHVS and FNYEAQ. This chain's CDR3 is CASSKVPGGSKETQYF. As DNA, the CDR3 is TGTGCCAGCAGCAAAGTCCCAGGGGGGTCAAAAGAGACCCAGTACTTC.

This clone turned up a few times. This chain connects TRBV2 to TRBJ1-5; D uncertain. The CDR3 sequence is 13 residues long. The V end lost 3 bases, the J end lost 7 bases, and 10 bases lay between the germline ends. The V gene's germline CDR1 is SNHLY and CDR2 FYNNEI. For the CDR3, the DNA is TGTGCCAGCAGTGACACATTCTCCCAGCCCCAGCATTTT. It is translated as CASSDTFSQPQHF.

Here the CDR3 DNA reads TGTGCCAGCTCATTTGAGGGGGCTTACACTGAAGCTTTCTTT. This sequence encodes CASSFEGAYTEAFF. The chain is built from TRBV18 and TRBJ1-1; 7 nucleotides agree with TRBD1. Per the germline V gene, CDR1 is KGHSH and CDR2 is LQKENI. V was pared by 5 bases and J by 3 bases, with 6 bases of the junction left unmatched. The CDR3 has 14 residues. Filled out from reference TRBV18 and TRBJ1-1, the complete variable domain reads NAGVMQNPRHLVRRRGQEARLRCSPMKGHSHVYWYRQLPEEGLKFMVYLQKENIIDESGMPKERFSAEFPKEGPSILRIQQVVRGDSAAYFCASSFEGAYTEAFFGQGTRLTVV.

As concerns this clone: The junction and the germline gene differ at one end; a read error may be behind it. This chain connects TRBV19 to TRBJ1-6; D remains ambiguous. This CDR3 spans 14 amino acids. Germline CDR1 is LNHDA and CDR2 is SQIVND (reference sequence). The CDR3 sequence is CTSSIRHGDSPLHF. Here the CDR3 DNA reads TGTACCAGTAGTATAAGGCACGGGGATTCACCCCTCCACTTT.

The rearrangement joins TRBV27 to TRBJ1-2; 9 bases are a match to TRBD1. Germline V gene lookup returns CDR1 MNHEY and CDR2 SMNVEV (reference sequence). The J segment lost 5 bases and the V segment lost 5 bases, leaving 9 bases of the junction unmatched. The CDR3 sequence is 15 residues long. This chain's CDR3 is CASSPPGQGIYGYTF. DNA for the CDR3: TGTGCCAGCAGTCCCCCGGGACAGGGAATTTATGGCTACACCTTC.

The chain has TRBV5-6 and TRBJ1-5; D remains ambiguous. V lost 1 base and J 9 bases, leaving 17 bases between the germline ends. Germline CDR1 and CDR2: SGHDT and YYEEEE. The CDR3 runs to 15 residues. The DNA of the CDR3 is TGTGCCAGCAGCTTGTTTAATTCCCCCGAGGGGCCCCAGCATTTT. It specifies CASSLFNSPEGPQHF.

This clone is a singleton in its sample. The chain couples TRBV6-5 to TRBJ1-2; the D gene is possibly TRBD1 (5 bases). CDR3 size: 14 residues. The V gene lost 3 bases and the J gene lost 6 bases, with 14 bases spanning the gap. The germline V gene has CDR1 MNHEY and CDR2 SVGAGI. The CDR3 sequence: CASSYIEGVDGYTF. CDR3 bases: TGTGCCAGCAGTTATATCGAAGGGGTGGATGGCTACACCTTC.

The chain joins TRBV5-4 to TRBJ1-1, with unresolved D. Trimming pared 5 bases from V and 5 bases from J, leaving 10 bases between. Per germline, CDR1 SGHNT and CDR2 YYREEE (reference sequence). The length of the CDR3 is 12 residues. CDR3 region: CASSFGGTEAFF. The CDR3 region has the DNA TGTGCCAGCAGTTTCGGAGGGACTGAAGCTTTCTTT.

CDR3 DNA sequence: TGTGCCAGCAGCCTAATACCCAGGGGTCGCCCGTACTTC. As protein: CASSLIPRGRPYF. This chain connects TRBV27 to TRBJ2-7; weak D call: TRBD1 (6 bases). Trimming cost V 6 bases and J 12 bases, with 21 bases left between them. CDR1 and CDR2 (germline): MNHEY, SMNVEV (reference sequence). This CDR3 comprises 13 residues.

This sequence joins TRBV6-1 and TRBJ2-7; D is perhaps TRBD1 (6 bases). The CDR3 covers 16 residues. The germline V gene has CDR1 MNHNS and CDR2 SASEGT. The V gene lost 4 bases and the J gene lost 4 bases, with 20 bases spanning the gap. CDR3 region: CASSVGAKGPGYEQYF. The CDR3 DNA sequence: TGTGCCAGCAGTGTGGGGGCGAAGGGGCCGGGGTACGAGCAGTACTTC.

The chain has TRBV29-1 and TRBJ1-2, with 8 positions matching TRBD1. J was trimmed by 10 bases and V by 3 bases; bases with no gene match: 7. Looked up from germline, CDR1 is SQVTM and CDR2 is ANQGSEA. CDR3 length: 12 amino acids. The CDR3 nucleotides read TGCAGCGTTGAGGGCAGGGGGCGCGACTACACCTTC. It specifies CSVEGRGRDYTF. The full variable domain, with the rest looked up from reference TRBV29-1 and TRBJ1-2, is SAVISQKPSRDICQRGTSLTIQCQVDSQVTMMFWYRQQPGQSLTLIATANQGSEATYESGFVIDKFPISRPNLTFSTLTVSNMSPEDSSIYLCSVEGRGRDYTFGSGTRLTVV.

Note on this clone: Other DNA sequences in this sample translate to the same CDR3. The gene calls are TRBV29-1 and TRBJ1-1; D is undetermined. CDR1 SQVTM and CDR2 ANQGSEA come from the germline V gene. This CDR3 region has 13 residues. Trimming removed 4 bases from V and 0 bases from J, with 9 bases in between. In DNA, the CDR3 is TGCAGCGTTGTGGGCCAGATGAACACTGAAGCTTTCTTT. Amino acid sequence: CSVVGQMNTEAFF.

This clone has more than one count but fewer than ten. The V and J genes are TRBV27 and TRBJ1-6; a weak D match, TRBD1 (5 bases). The V and J ends lost 2 bases and 9 bases respectively, with 8 bases between them. Germline lookup yields CDR1 MNHEY and CDR2 SMNVEV (reference sequence). The length of the CDR3 is 13 residues. The CDR3 sequence is CASSLQGASPLHF. As DNA, the CDR3 is TGTGCCAGCAGTTTACAGGGTGCTTCACCCCTCCACTTT.